This T cell receptor (beta chain) came from a study of T cells in Graves' hyperthyroidism and ophthalmopathy. This clonotype occurred many times. The antigen remains undetermined. TCR beta CDR3 regions were amplified from RNA transcripts. Primed by the HTBI set, a first-round RT-PCR was run on the TCR CDR3. TCRdb used MiXCR to reprocess the multiplex PCR reads, holding one entry per CDR3 protein. Of more than 500,000 distinct CDR3 sequences listed, 15% to 20% are singletons. The CDR3 loop spans 12 amino acids. V was clipped by 8 bases and J by 6 bases, with 13 bases between them. Germline V gives CDR1 MNHEY, CDR2 SVGEGT. Uncontrolled infection, other autoimmune disease, pregnancy or lactation led to exclusion. On the basis of clinical symptoms, serum thyroxine and TRAb, thyroid ultrasound and orbital computed tomography, diagnoses were made. Study-wide results and caveats: Researchers found most expanded thyroid clonotypes above 0.001 in blood as well. Model-based prediction identified ophthalmopathy a median roughly 6.1 months prior to its onset.

Sequencing was performed on blood. The sequence derives from a woman in her twenties or thirties with Graves' ophthalmopathy. This rearrangement joins TRBV6-2 or TRBV6-3 to TRBJ1-1; D may be TRBD1 (5 bases). CDR3 bases: TGTGCCAGCGGGGGACTGGGGGCTGAAGCTTTCTTT. It encodes CASGGLGAEAFF.